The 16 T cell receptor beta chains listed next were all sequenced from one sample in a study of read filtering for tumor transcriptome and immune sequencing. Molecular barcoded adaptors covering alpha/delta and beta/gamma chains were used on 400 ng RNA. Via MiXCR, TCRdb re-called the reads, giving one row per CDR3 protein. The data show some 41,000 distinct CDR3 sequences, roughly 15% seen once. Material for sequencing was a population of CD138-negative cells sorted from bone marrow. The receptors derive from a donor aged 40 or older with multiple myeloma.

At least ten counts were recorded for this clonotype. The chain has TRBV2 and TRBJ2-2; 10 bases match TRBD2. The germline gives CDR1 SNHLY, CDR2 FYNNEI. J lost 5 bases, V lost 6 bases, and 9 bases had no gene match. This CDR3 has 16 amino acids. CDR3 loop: CASSQINSGRTGELFF. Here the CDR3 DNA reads TGTGCCAGCAGCCAGATAAATAGCGGGAGGACCGGGGAGCTGTTTTTT.

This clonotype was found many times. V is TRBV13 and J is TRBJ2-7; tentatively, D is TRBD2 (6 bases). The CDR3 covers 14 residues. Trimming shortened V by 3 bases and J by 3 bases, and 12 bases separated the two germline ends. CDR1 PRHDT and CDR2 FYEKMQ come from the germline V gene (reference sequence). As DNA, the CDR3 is TGTGCCAGCAGCTTTTTGGAGGGGAACTACGAGCAGTACTTC. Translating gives CASSFLEGNYEQYF.

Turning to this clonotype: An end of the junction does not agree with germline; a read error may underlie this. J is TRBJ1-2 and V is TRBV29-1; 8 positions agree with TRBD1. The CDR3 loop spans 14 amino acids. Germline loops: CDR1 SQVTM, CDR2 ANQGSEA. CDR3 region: CCVEADRANYGYTF. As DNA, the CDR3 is TGCTGCGTTGAAGCGGACAGGGCTAACTATGGCTACACCTTC.

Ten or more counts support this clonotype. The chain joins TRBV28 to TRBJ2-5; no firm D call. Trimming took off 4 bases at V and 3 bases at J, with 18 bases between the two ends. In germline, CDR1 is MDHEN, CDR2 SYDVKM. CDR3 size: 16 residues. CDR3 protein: CASSYMFARGEETQYF. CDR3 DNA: TGTGCCAGCAGTTACATGTTCGCGCGTGGGGAAGAGACCCAGTACTTC. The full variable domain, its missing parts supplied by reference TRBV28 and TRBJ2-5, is DVKVTQSSRYLVKRTGEKVFLECVQDMDHENMFWYRQDPGLGLRLIYFSYDVKMKEKGDIPEGYSVSREKKERFSLILESASTNQTSMYLCASSYMFARGEETQYFGPGTRLLVL.

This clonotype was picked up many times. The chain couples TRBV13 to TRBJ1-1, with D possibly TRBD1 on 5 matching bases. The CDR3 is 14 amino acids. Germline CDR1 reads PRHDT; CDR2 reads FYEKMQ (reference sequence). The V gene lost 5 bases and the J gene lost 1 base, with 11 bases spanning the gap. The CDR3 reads CASSIPGGNTEAFF. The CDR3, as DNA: TGTGCCAGCAGCATCCCTGGGGGGAACACTGAAGCTTTCTTT.

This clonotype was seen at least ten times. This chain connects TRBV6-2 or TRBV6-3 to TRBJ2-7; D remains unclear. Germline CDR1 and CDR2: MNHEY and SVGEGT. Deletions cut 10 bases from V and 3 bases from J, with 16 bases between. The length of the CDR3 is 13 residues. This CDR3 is CATHSLSGYEQYF. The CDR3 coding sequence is TGTGCCACCCACAGCCTGTCGGGCTACGAGCAGTACTTC.

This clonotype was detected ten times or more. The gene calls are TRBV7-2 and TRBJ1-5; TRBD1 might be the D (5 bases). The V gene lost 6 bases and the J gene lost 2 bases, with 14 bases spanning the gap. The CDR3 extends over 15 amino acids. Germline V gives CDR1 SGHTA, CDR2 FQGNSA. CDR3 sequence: CASSLFKGGNQPQHF. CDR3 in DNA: TGTGCCAGCAGTTTATTCAAAGGGGGCAATCAGCCCCAGCATTTT.

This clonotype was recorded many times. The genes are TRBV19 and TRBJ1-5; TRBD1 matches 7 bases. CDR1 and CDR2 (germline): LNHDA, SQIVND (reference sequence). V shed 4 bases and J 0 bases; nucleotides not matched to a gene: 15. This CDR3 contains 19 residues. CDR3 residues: CASSNRQGSVGYSNQPQHF. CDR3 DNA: TGTGCCAGTAGTAACAGACAGGGTTCCGTCGGTTATAGCAATCAGCCCCAGCATTTT.

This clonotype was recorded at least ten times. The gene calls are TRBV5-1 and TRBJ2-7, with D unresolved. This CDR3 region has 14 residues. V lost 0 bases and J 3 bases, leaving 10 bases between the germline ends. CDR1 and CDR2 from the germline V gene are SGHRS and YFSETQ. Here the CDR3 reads CASSLAPHNYEQYF. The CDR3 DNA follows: TGCGCCAGCAGCTTGGCCCCCCACAACTACGAGCAGTACTTC.

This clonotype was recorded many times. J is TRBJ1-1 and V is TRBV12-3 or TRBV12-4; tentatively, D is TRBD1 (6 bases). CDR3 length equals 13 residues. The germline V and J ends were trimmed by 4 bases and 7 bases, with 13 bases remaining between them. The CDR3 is CASSSWGGGEAFF. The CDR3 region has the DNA TGTGCCAGCAGTTCCTGGGGAGGGGGTGAAGCTTTCTTT.

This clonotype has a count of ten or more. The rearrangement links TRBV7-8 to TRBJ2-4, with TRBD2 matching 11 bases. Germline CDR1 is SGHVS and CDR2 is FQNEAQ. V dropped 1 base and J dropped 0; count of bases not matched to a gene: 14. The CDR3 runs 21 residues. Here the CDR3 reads CASSLGFLAGGRGPAKNIQYF. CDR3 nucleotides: TGTGCCAGCAGCTTAGGATTCCTAGCGGGAGGACGGGGTCCAGCCAAAAACATTCAGTACTTC.

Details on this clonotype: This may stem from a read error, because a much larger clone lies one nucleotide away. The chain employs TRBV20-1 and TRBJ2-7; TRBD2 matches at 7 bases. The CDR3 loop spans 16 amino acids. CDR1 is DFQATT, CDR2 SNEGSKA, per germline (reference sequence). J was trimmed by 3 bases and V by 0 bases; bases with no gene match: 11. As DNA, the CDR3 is TGCAGTGCTAGAGAGACAATCGGGAGGATACTCTACGAGCAGTACTTC. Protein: CSARETIGRILYEQYF.

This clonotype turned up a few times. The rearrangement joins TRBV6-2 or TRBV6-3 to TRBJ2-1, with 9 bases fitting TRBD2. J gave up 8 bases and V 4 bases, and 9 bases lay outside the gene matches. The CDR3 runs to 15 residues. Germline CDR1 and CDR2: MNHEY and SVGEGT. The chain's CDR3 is CASSFVVAGDYEQFF. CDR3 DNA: TGTGCCAGCAGTTTTGTAGTAGCGGGAGACTATGAGCAGTTCTTC.

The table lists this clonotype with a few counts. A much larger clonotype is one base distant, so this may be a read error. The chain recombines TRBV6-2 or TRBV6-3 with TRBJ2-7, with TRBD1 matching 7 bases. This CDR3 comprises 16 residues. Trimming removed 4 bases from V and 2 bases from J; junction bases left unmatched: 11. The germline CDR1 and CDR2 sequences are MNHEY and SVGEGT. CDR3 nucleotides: TGTGCCAGCAGTTTTTCCCCGGACAGGCCCACCTACGAGCAGTACTTC. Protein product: CASSFSPDRPTYEQYF.

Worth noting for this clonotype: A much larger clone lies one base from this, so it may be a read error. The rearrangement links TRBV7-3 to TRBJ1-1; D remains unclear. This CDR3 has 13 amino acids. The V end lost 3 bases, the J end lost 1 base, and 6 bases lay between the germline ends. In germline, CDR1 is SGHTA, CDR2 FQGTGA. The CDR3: CASSLFKNTEAFF. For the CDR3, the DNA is TGTGCCAGCAGCTTGTTTAAGAACACTGAAGCTTTCTTT.

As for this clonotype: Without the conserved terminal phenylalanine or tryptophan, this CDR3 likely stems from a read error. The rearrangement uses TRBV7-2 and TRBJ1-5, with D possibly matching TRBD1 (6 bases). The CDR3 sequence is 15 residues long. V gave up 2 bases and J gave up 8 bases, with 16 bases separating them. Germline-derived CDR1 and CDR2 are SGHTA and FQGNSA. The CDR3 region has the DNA TGTGCCAGCAGCTTATTTGGGGGGGCCGGTGAGCCCCAGCATCTT. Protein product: CASSLFGGAGEPQHL.